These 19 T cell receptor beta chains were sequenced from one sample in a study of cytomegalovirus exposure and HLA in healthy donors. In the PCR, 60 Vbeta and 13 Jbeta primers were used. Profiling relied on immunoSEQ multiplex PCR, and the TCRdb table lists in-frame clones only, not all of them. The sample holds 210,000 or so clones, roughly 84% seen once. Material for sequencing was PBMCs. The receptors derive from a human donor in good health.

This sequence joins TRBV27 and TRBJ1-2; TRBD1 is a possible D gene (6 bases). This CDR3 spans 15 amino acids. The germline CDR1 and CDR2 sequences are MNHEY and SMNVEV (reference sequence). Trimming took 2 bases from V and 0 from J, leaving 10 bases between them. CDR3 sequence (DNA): TGTGCCAGCAGTTTAGTCCAGGGGACTAACTATGGCTACACCTTC. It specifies CASSLVQGTNYGYTF.

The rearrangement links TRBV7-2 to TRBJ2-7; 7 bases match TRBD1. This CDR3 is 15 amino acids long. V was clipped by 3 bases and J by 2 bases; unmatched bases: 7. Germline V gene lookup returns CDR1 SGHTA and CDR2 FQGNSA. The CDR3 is CASSLSGTATYEQYF. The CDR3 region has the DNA TGTGCCAGCAGCTTGAGTGGGACAGCGACCTACGAGCAGTACTTC.

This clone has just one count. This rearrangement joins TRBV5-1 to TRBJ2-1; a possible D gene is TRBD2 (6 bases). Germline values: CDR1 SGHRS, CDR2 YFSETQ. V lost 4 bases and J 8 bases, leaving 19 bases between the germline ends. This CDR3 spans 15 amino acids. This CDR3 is CASSIRESPQYEQFF. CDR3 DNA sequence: TGCGCCAGCAGCATACGGGAGTCTCCCCAATATGAGCAGTTCTTC.

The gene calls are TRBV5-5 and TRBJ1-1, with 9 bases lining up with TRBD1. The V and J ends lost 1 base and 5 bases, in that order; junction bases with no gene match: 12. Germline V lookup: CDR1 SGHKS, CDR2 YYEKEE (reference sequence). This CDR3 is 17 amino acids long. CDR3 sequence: CASSLWLQGARETEAFF. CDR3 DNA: TGTGCCAGCAGCTTGTGGTTACAGGGGGCGAGGGAGACTGAAGCTTTCTTT.

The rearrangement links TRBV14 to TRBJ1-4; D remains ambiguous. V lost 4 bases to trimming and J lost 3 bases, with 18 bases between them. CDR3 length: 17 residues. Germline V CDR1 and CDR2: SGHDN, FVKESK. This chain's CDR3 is CASSPLTRTGPNEKLFF. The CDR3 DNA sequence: TGTGCCAGCAGCCCTCTCACCCGCACGGGTCCTAATGAAAAACTGTTTTTT.

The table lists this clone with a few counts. The chain's CDR3 is CASSPATGVSRQPQHF. The CDR3 nucleotides read TGTGCCAGCTCCCCGGCGACAGGGGTGAGTCGTCAGCCCCAGCATTTT. The chain recombines TRBV18 with TRBJ1-5, with 8 positions matching TRBD1. The germline V gene encodes CDR1 KGHSH and CDR2 LQKENI. The CDR3 sequence is 16 residues long. Unmatched junction bases numbered 13, after V lost 6 bases and J lost 6 bases.

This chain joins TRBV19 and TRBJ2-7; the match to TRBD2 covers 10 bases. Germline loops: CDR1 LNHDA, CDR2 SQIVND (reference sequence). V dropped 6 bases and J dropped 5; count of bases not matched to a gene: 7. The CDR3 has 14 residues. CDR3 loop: CASSSSGSSDEQYF. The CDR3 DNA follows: TGTGCCAGTAGCTCTAGCGGGAGTAGCGACGAGCAGTACTTC.

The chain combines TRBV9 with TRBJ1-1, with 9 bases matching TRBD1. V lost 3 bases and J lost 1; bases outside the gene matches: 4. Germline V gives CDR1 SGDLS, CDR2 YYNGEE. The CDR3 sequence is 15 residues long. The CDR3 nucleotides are TGTGCCAGCAGCGCGGACAGGGGACCGAACACTGAAGCTTTCTTT. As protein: CASSADRGPNTEAFF.

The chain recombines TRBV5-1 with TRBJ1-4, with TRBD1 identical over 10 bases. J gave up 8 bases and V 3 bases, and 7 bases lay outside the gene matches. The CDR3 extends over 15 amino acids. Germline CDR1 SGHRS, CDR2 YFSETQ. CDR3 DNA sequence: TGCGCCAGCAGCTACGGGACAGGGGAAATAGAAAAACTGTTTTTT. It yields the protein CASSYGTGEIEKLFF. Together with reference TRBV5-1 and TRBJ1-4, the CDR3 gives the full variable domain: KAGVTQTPRYLIKTRGQQVTLSCSPISGHRSVSWYQQTPGQGLQFLFEYFSETQRNKGNFPGRFSGRQFSNSRSEMNVSTLELGDSALYLCASSYGTGEIEKLFFGSGTQLSVL.

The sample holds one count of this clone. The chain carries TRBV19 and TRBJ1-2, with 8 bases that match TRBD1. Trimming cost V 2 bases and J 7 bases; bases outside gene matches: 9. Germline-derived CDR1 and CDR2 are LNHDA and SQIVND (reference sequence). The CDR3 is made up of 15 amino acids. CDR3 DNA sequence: TGTGCCAGTAGTATAACGACAGGGGCAGGGAGTGGCTACACCTTC. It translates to CASSITTGAGSGYTF.

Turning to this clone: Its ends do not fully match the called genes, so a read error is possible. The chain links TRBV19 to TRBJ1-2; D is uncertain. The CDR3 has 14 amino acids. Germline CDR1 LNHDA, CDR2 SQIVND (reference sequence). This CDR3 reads CASGVLDGGRKYAF. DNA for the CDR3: TGTGCCAGCGGGGTCCTGGACGGCGGGAGGAAGTACGCCTTC.

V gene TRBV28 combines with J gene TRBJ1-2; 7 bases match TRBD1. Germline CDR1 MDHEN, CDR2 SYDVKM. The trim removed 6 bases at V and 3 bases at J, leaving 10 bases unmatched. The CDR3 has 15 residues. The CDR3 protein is CASRVGGSVDYGYTF. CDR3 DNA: TGTGCCAGCAGGGTAGGGGGCTCAGTCGACTATGGCTACACCTTC.

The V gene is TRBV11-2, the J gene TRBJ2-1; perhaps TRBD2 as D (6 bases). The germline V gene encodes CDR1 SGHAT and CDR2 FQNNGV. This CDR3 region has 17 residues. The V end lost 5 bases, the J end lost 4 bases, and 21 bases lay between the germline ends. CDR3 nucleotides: TGTGCCAGCAGCCCCCGTAGGTGGCGGGACTTTTACAATGAGCAGTTCTTC. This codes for CASSPRRWRDFYNEQFF. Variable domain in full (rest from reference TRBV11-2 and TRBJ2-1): EAGVAQSPRYKIIEKRQSVAFWCNPISGHATLYWYQQILGQGPKLLIQFQNNGVVDDSQLPKDRFSAERLKGVDSTLKIQPAKLEDSAVYLCASSPRRWRDFYNEQFFGPGTRLTVL.

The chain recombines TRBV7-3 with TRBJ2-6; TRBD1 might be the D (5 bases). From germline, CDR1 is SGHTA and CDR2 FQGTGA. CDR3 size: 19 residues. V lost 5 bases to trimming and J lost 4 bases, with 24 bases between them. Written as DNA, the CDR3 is TGTGCCAGCAGCCAAAAGTCGCAGGGTAACACTGGAGGGGCCAACGTCCTGACTTTC. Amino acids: CASSQKSQGNTGGANVLTF.

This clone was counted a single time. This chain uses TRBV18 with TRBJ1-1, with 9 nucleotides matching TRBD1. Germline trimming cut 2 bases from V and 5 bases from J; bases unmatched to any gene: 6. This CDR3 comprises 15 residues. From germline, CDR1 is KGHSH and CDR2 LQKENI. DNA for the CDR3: TGTGCCAGCTCACCAACGGACAGGGGTTGGACTGAAGCTTTCTTT. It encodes CASSPTDRGWTEAFF. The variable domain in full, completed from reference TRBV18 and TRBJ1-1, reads NAGVMQNPRHLVRRRGQEARLRCSPMKGHSHVYWYRQLPEEGLKFMVYLQKENIIDESGMPKERFSAEFPKEGPSILRIQQVVRGDSAAYFCASSPTDRGWTEAFFGQGTRLTVV.

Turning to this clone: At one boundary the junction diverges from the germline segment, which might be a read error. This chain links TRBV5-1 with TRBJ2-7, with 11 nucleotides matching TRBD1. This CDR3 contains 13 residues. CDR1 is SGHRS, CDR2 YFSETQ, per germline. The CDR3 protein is CASSLGTGGEKYF. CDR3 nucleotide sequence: TGCGCCAGCAGCTTGGGGACAGGGGGCGAGAAGTACTTC.

CDR3 nucleotides: TGCGCCAGCAGGGAGGGAACCACGGGCACCGGGGAGCTGTTTTTT. Its protein product is CASREGTTGTGELFF. This rearrangement joins TRBV5-1 to TRBJ2-2; D might be TRBD2 (6 bases). CDR1 is SGHRS, CDR2 YFSETQ, per germline. This CDR3 has 15 residues. V dropped 5 bases and J dropped 4 bases, with 15 bases sitting between them. The full variable domain, its missing parts supplied by reference TRBV5-1 and TRBJ2-2, is KAGVTQTPRYLIKTRGQQVTLSCSPISGHRSVSWYQQTPGQGLQFLFEYFSETQRNKGNFPGRFSGRQFSNSRSEMNVSTLELGDSALYLCASREGTTGTGELFFGEGSRLTVL.

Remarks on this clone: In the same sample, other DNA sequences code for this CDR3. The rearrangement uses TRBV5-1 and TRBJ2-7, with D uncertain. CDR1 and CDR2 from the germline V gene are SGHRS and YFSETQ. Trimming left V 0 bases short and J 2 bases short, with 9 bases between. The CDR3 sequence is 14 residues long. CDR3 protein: CASSLGGTTYEQYF. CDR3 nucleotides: TGCGCCAGCAGCTTGGGCGGAACTACCTACGAGCAGTACTTC.

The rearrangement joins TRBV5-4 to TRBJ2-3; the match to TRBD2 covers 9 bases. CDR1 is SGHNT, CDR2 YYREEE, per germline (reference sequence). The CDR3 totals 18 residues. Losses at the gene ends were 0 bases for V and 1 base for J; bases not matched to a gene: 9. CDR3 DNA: TGTGCCAGCAGCTTGGCGATAGCGGGAGATTGGGGCACAGATACGCAGTATTTT. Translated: CASSLAIAGDWGTDTQYF.